The 24 T cell receptor beta chains below were found in one sample sequenced in a study of T cells after somatic rescue of genetic block. TCRdb keeps only in-frame clones here, not all; method: immunoSEQ multiplex PCR. The sample includes thousands of clones, roughly 80% seen only once; the top ten take roughly 25%. Input material: peripheral blood mononuclear cells (PBMCs). The receptor set was obtained from a boy younger than 18.

The CDR3 coding sequence is TGCGCCAGCAGCTATCCCCCGGGACAGGGGGCGGTTGAGCAGTTCTTC. Translating it yields CASSYPPGQGAVEQFF. The V gene is TRBV4-1, the J gene TRBJ2-1; 12 positions agree with TRBD1. Germline assignment: CDR1 MGHRA and CDR2 YSYEKL. J gave up 9 bases and V 5 bases, and 11 bases lay outside the gene matches. This CDR3 contains 16 residues.

The V gene is TRBV11-2, the J gene TRBJ2-3; tentative D call: TRBD1 (6 bases). The CDR3 has 14 amino acids. V was cut by 5 bases and J by 2 bases, with 11 bases left in between. Germline CDR1 is SGHAT and CDR2 is FQNNGV. CDR3 protein: CASSRDTFTDTQYF. As DNA, the CDR3 is TGTGCCAGCAGCCGGGACACGTTCACAGATACGCAGTATTTT. Variable domain in full (rest from reference TRBV11-2 and TRBJ2-3): EAGVAQSPRYKIIEKRQSVAFWCNPISGHATLYWYQQILGQGPKLLIQFQNNGVVDDSQLPKDRFSAERLKGVDSTLKIQPAKLEDSAVYLCASSRDTFTDTQYFGPGTRLTVL.

The chain combines TRBV29-1 with TRBJ2-7; TRBD2 matches at 8 bases. This CDR3 region has 17 residues. The germline V gene encodes CDR1 SQVTM and CDR2 ANQGSEA. J gave up 2 bases and V 0 bases, and 12 bases lay outside the gene matches. CDR3 coding DNA: TGCAGCGTTGAAGACCCCGCGGGGGGCGGGACGACCTACGAGCAGTACTTC. Residues: CSVEDPAGGGTTYEQYF.

This chain joins TRBV7-8 and TRBJ1-3, with no clear D. The CDR3 extends over 14 amino acids. The V gene lost 3 bases and the J gene lost 4 bases, with 10 bases spanning the gap. In germline, CDR1 is SGHVS, CDR2 FQNEAQ. CDR3 loop: CASSLRAQGNTIYF. The CDR3 DNA reads as TGTGCCAGCAGCTTGCGAGCGCAAGGAAACACCATATATTTT.

The chain is built from TRBV7-9 and TRBJ2-7; maybe TRBD2 (6 bases). Deletions cut 2 bases from V and 5 bases from J, with 13 bases between. Germline V gene data show CDR1 as SEHNR and CDR2 as FQNEAQ (reference sequence). The CDR3 totals 14 residues. The CDR3 here is CASSLQRRGNEQYF. Written as DNA, the CDR3 is TGTGCCAGCAGCTTACAGCGGAGGGGTAACGAGCAGTACTTC. Complete variable domain (other parts from reference TRBV7-9 and TRBJ2-7): DTGVSQNPRHKITKRGQNVTFRCDPISEHNRLYWYRQTLGQGPEFLTYFQNEAQLEKSRLLSDRFSAERPKGSFSTLEIQRTEQGDSAMYLCASSLQRRGNEQYFGPGTRLTVT.

Points on this clone: A single base is all that separates this from a far larger clone, so a read error is likely. The genes are TRBV29-1 and TRBJ2-7, with D perhaps TRBD2 (6 bases). Germline CDR1 and CDR2: SQVTM and ANQGSEA. Trimming took off 5 bases at V and 7 bases at J, with 21 bases between the two ends. The CDR3 loop spans 14 amino acids. The CDR3 loop reads CSVIGRGTYNEQYF. As DNA, the CDR3 is TGCAGCGTTATCGGGAGAGGAACCTACAATGAGCAGTACTTC.

This clone occurred a few times. This chain uses TRBV15 with TRBJ2-1, with 9 positions matching TRBD2. The CDR3 consists of 16 residues. Per the germline V gene, CDR1 is LNHNV and CDR2 is YYDKDF (reference sequence). The junction had 5 bases not matched to a gene; V was cut back by 1 base and J by 4 bases. The CDR3: CATSRGAGGGYNEQFF. In DNA form, the CDR3 reads TGTGCCACCAGCAGAGGAGCGGGGGGAGGATACAATGAGCAGTTCTTC.

V is TRBV9 and J is TRBJ2-5; D is tentatively TRBD1 or TRBD2 (5 bases each). The germline gives CDR1 SGDLS, CDR2 YYNGEE. V shed 3 bases and J shed 5 bases, with 17 bases lying between them. The CDR3 totals 15 residues. CDR3 residues: CASSARDRSMETQYF. As DNA, the CDR3 is TGTGCCAGCAGCGCCCGGGACCGCAGCATGGAGACCCAGTACTTC.

The rearrangement links TRBV13 to TRBJ2-1; TRBD2 agrees at 8 bases. V shed 3 bases, J shed 1 base, and the junction held 5 bases outside the gene matches. CDR1 and CDR2 (germline): PRHDT, FYEKMQ (reference sequence). This CDR3 is built from 16 residues. The CDR3 here is CASSFQREWSYNEQFF. The CDR3 DNA is TGTGCCAGCAGCTTCCAGCGGGAGTGGTCCTACAATGAGCAGTTCTTC.

The V call is TRBV7-6, the J call TRBJ2-1; 7 bases agree with TRBD2. The CDR3 length is 17 residues. Germline-derived CDR1 and CDR2 are SGHVS and FNYEAQ. Trimming took 5 bases from V and 0 from J; bases not matched to a gene: 10. Here the CDR3 reads CASSLKVGGSSYNEQFF. The CDR3 bases are TGTGCCAGCAGCCTAAAGGTCGGCGGGAGCTCCTACAATGAGCAGTTCTTC.

This rearrangement joins TRBV10-3 to TRBJ2-5; no clear D gene. Germline CDR1 is ENHRY and CDR2 is SYGVKD. This CDR3 spans 11 amino acids. V lost 6 bases and J 0 bases, leaving 2 bases between the germline ends. CDR3 loop: CAIRDQETQYF. CDR3 DNA sequence: TGTGCCATCAGGGACCAAGAGACCCAGTACTTC.

The V gene is TRBV6-1, the J gene TRBJ1-3; perhaps TRBD1 as D (6 bases). V shed 5 bases and J shed 6 bases, with 17 bases lying between them. CDR3 length: 15 residues. The germline CDR1 and CDR2 sequences are MNHNS and SASEGT. The CDR3 sequence is CASSPRRGHENTIYF. For the CDR3, the DNA is TGTGCCAGCAGTCCACGCAGGGGACATGAAAACACCATATATTTT.

The V and J genes are TRBV5-8 and TRBJ2-7; no clear D. Per germline, CDR1 SGHTS and CDR2 YDEGEE. Deletions cut 0 bases from V and 3 bases from J, with 7 bases between. This CDR3 region has 13 residues. CDR3 DNA sequence: TGTGCCAGCAGCTTGGACACCTTCTACGAGCAGTACTTC. It specifies CASSLDTFYEQYF.

J is TRBJ1-4 and V is TRBV4-3; no reliable D call. This CDR3 has 18 amino acids. With 1 base removed from V and 5 bases from J, the gap between germline ends came to 20 bases. The germline gives CDR1 LGHNA, CDR2 YSLEER. CDR3 coding DNA: TGCGCCAGCAGCCAAGTGAGCAGTTGGGCCACCCAAAATGAAAAACTGTTTTTT. This encodes CASSQVSSWATQNEKLFF.

This clone was recorded a few times. The rearrangement joins TRBV7-2 to TRBJ2-2; D is ambiguous. V was pared by 2 bases and J by 2 bases, with 18 bases between. The CDR3 runs to 18 residues. Germline CDR1 SGHTA, CDR2 FQGNSA. CDR3 amino acids: CASSLLVVSIPNTGELFF. In DNA, the CDR3 is TGTGCCAGCAGCTTACTGGTTGTGAGCATTCCAAACACCGGGGAGCTGTTTTTT.

V usage is TRBV19 and J usage is TRBJ2-3; 8 bases agree with TRBD2. V dropped 6 bases and J dropped 6; count of bases not matched to a gene: 8. The CDR3 is made up of 14 amino acids. The V gene's germline CDR1 is LNHDA and CDR2 SQIVND (reference sequence). Here the CDR3 DNA reads TGTGCCAGTAGCCTCGGGGGGGGCTTCGATACGCAGTATTTT. It yields the protein CASSLGGGFDTQYF.

The chain employs TRBV11-2 and TRBJ2-1; D uncertain. The CDR3 length is 16 residues. The V end lost 5 bases, the J end lost 0 bases, and 14 bases lay between the germline ends. Germline lookup yields CDR1 SGHAT and CDR2 FQNNGV. The CDR3 spells CASSPRPRRSYNEQFF. The CDR3 DNA reads TGTGCCAGCAGCCCCCGCCCGCGACGCTCCTACAATGAGCAGTTCTTC. Full variable domain (outside the CDR3, taken from reference TRBV11-2 and TRBJ2-1): EAGVAQSPRYKIIEKRQSVAFWCNPISGHATLYWYQQILGQGPKLLIQFQNNGVVDDSQLPKDRFSAERLKGVDSTLKIQPAKLEDSAVYLCASSPRPRRSYNEQFFGPGTRLTVL.

This sequence joins TRBV28 and TRBJ2-5; 11 nucleotides match TRBD2. CDR1 and CDR2 (germline): MDHEN, SYDVKM. The CDR3 is 15 amino acids. The trim removed 7 bases at V and 4 bases at J, leaving 8 bases unmatched. CDR3 sequence: CASTRTLAGGETQYF. The CDR3 coding sequence is TGTGCCAGCACCCGTACTCTAGCGGGAGGAGAGACCCAGTACTTC.

The J gene is TRBJ1-4, the V gene TRBV18; the D is unclear. V was clipped by 1 base and J by 8 bases, with 8 bases between them. In germline, CDR1 is KGHSH, CDR2 LQKENI. This CDR3 contains 13 residues. Here the CDR3 DNA reads TGTGCCAGCTCACCACTATCGGCCGAAAAACTGTTTTTT. It is translated as CASSPLSAEKLFF.

J is TRBJ2-5 and V is TRBV7-8, with D possibly TRBD2 on 5 matching bases. V was clipped by 5 bases and J by 5 bases, with 15 bases between them. CDR3 size: 14 residues. The germline V gene has CDR1 SGHVS and CDR2 FQNEAQ. The CDR3 region is CASSTSGAWETQYF. CDR3 DNA: TGTGCCAGCAGCACTAGTGGTGCGTGGGAGACCCAGTACTTC.

V and J are TRBV5-1 and TRBJ1-4, with no clear D. V was trimmed by 0 bases and J by 5 bases, leaving 8 bases between them. Germline loops: CDR1 SGHRS, CDR2 YFSETQ. The CDR3 contains 14 residues. For the CDR3, the DNA is TGCGCCAGCAGCTTGGCCGGAGGGAATGAAAAACTGTTTTTT. Encoded protein: CASSLAGGNEKLFF.

The chain has TRBV7-9 and TRBJ1-2; D unresolved. CDR3 length: 12 amino acids. V dropped 1 base and J dropped 11 bases, with 11 bases sitting between them. CDR1 and CDR2 from the germline V gene are SEHNR and FQNEAQ (reference sequence). The DNA of the CDR3 is TGTGCCAGCAGCTTAGTTCCAGGAGGTTACACCTTC. This codes for CASSLVPGGYTF.

This clone appeared a few times. This rearrangement joins TRBV6-1 to TRBJ2-3; D is unresolved. This CDR3 has 16 residues. V shed 4 bases and J shed 0 bases, with 14 bases lying between them. Germline V lookup: CDR1 MNHNS, CDR2 SASEGT. The CDR3 region is CASSAENFPSTDTQYF. The CDR3, as DNA: TGTGCCAGCAGTGCAGAAAATTTTCCTAGCACAGATACGCAGTATTTT.

The chain joins TRBV9 to TRBJ1-2, with D unresolved. CDR1 is SGDLS, CDR2 YYNGEE, per germline. Trimming removed 0 bases at V and 7 bases at J, with 16 bases between. The CDR3 spans 15 residues. For the CDR3, the DNA is TGTGCCAGCAGCGTAGCTACGTCCGGGCTTGCTGGCTACACCTTC. Its protein product is CASSVATSGLAGYTF.